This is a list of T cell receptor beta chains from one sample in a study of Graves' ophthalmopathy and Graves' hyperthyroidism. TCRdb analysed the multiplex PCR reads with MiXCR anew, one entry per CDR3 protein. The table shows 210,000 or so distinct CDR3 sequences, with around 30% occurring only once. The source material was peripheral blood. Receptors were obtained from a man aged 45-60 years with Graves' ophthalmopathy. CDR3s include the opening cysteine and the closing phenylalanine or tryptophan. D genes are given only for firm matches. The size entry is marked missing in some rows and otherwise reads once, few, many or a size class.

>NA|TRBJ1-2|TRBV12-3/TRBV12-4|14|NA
TGTGCCAGCAGACTCGGGGCCGGGAGCTATGGCTACACCTTC
CASRLGAGSYGYTF
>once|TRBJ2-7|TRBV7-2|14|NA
TGTGCCAGCAGCTTATATACCGGCGCCTACGAGCAGTACTTC
CASSLYTGAYEQYF
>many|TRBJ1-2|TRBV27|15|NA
TGTGCCAGCAGTTTCGTCCCCACCGGCCCGTATGGCTACACCTTC
CASSFVPTGPYGYTF
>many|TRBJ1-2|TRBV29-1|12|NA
TGCAGCGTTGAGTGCAATAACTATGGCTACACCTTC
CSVECNNYGYTF
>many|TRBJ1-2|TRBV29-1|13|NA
TGCAGCGTTGAGCGGACAGTACAATATGGCTACACCTTC
CSVERTVQYGYTF
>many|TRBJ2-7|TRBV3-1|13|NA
TGTGCCAGCAGCCAAGCCGAAACCTACGAGCAGTACTTC
CASSQAETYEQYF
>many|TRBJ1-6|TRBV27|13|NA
TGTGCCAGCAGTTTCATAGATAATTCACCCCTCCACTTT
CASSFIDNSPLHF
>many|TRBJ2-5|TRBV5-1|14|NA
TGCGCCAGCAGCGGACGCCGGGGCCAAGAGACCCAGTACTTC
CASSGRRGQETQYF
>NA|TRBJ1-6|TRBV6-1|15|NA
TGTGCCAGCAGTGGACTGGTGGGGTATAATTCACCCCTCCACTTT
CASSGLVGYNSPLHF
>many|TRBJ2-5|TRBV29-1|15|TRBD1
TGCAGCGTTGTCCCGGGACAGGCGATTAGAGAGACCCAGTACTTC
CSVVPGQAIRETQYF
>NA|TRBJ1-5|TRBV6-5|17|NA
TGTGCCAGCAGTTACTCCTATGACCCGAATAGCAATCAGCCCCAGCATTTT
CASSYSYDPNSNQPQHF
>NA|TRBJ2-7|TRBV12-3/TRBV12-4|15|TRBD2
TGTGCCAGCACCCCTCTAGCGGGAGGCAGCTACGAGCAGTACTTC
CASTPLAGGSYEQYF
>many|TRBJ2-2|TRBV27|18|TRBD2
TGTGCCAGCAGTTCAGGGACTAGCGGGAGTCTTGCCGCCGGGGAGCTGTTTTTT
CASSSGTSGSLAAGELFF
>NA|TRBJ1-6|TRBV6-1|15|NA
TGTGCCAGCAGTCTAGCGGGGAACCGCAATTCACCCCTCCACTTT
CASSLAGNRNSPLHF
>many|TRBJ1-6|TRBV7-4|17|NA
TGTGCCAGCAGCTTTCAGACACTTAGCTCCTATAATTCACCCCTCCACTTT
CASSFQTLSSYNSPLHF
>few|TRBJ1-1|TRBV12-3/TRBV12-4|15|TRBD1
TGTGCCAGCAGTTTAGCCAACAGGGGGAACACTGAAGCTTTCTTT
CASSLANRGNTEAFF
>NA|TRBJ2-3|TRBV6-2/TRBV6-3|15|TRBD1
TGTGCCAGCAGTTACGCGGCAGGGGGCGAAGATACGCAGTATTTT
CASSYAAGGEDTQYF
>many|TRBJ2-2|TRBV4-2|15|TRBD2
TGTGCCAGCAGCGCGCTTGGACTAGACACCGGGGAGCTGTTTTTT
CASSALGLDTGELFF
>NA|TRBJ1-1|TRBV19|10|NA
TGTGCCAGTAGAAAGACTGAAGCTTTCTTT
CASRKTEAFF
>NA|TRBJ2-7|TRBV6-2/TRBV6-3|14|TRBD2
TGTGCCAGCATGCTAAGCGGGATCTCCTACGAGCAGTACTTC
CASMLSGISYEQYF
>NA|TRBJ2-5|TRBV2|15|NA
TGTGCCAGCAGTCAACCAGGGGTCGGCCAAGAGACCCAGTACTTC
CASSQPGVGQETQYF
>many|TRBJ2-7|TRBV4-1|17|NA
TGCGCCAGCAGCCAGGGGATGGTGTCTGAGATCGAATACGAGCAGTACTTC
CASSQGMVSEIEYEQYF
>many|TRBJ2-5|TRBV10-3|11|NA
TGTGCCATCGGGGGTGGGGAGACCCAGTACTTC
CAIGGGETQYF
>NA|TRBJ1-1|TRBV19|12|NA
TGTGCCAGTGGGGGGTTCAACACTGAAGCTTTCTTT
CASGGFNTEAFF
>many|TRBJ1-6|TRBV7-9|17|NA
TGTGCCAGCAGCTTAGCGCACGAACAGCGAGCGAACACACCCCTCCACTTT
CASSLAHEQRANTPLHF
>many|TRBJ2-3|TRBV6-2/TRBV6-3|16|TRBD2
TGTGCCAGCGGGACTACGCGGGCCAGCACGACGGATACGCAGTATTTT
CASGTTRASTTDTQYF
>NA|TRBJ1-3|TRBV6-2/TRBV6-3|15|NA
TGTGCCAGCAGTACCCCCGACGGCTCTGGAAACACCATATATTTT
CASSTPDGSGNTIYF
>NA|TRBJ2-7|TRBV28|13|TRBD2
TGTGCCAGCAGCAGATCGAGCGGGATTGAGCAGTACTTC
CASSRSSGIEQYF
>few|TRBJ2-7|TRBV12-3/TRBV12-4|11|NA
TGCCCCATAGAGCGCTCCTACGAGCAGTACTTC
CPIERSYEQYF
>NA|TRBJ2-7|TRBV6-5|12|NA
TGTGCCAGCACTTATCGGGGCGGCGAGCAGTACTTC
CASTYRGGEQYF
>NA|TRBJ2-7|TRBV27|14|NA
TGTGCCAGCGGCGAGGCAGGGGTGTCCTACGAGCAGTACTTC
CASGEAGVSYEQYF
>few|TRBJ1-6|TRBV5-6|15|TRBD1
TGTGCCAGCAGCTACCTTCAGGGGGCAAATTCACCCCTCCACTTT
CASSYLQGANSPLHF
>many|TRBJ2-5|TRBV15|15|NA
TGTGCCACCAGCAGAGATTACAAACAGCAAGAGACCCAGTACTTC
CATSRDYKQQETQYF